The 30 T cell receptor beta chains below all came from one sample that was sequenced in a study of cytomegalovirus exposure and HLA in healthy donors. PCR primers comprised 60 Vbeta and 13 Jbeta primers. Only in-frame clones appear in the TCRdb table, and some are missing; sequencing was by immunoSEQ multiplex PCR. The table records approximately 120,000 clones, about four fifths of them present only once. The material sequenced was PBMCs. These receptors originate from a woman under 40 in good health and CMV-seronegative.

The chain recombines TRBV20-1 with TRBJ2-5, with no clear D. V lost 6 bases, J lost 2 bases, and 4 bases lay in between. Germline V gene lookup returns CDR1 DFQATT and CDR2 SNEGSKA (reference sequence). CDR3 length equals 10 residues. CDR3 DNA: TGCAGTGCCCCTCAAGAGACCCAGTACTTC. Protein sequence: CSAPQETQYF.

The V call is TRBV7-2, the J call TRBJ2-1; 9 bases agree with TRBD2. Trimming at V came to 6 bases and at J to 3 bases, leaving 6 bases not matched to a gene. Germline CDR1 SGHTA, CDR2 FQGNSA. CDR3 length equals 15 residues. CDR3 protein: CASRQTSGYYNEQFF. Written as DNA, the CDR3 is TGTGCCAGCAGGCAGACTAGCGGCTACTACAATGAGCAGTTCTTC.

CDR3 loop: CASSLAGVETQYF. CDR3 sequence (DNA): TGTGCCAGCAGCTTAGCGGGAGTGGAGACCCAGTACTTC. This chain joins TRBV7-9 and TRBJ2-5, with D maybe TRBD2 (5 bases). Germline CDR1 reads SEHNR; CDR2 reads FQNEAQ (reference sequence). V was trimmed by 0 bases and J by 5 bases, leaving 7 bases between them. The CDR3 consists of 13 residues.

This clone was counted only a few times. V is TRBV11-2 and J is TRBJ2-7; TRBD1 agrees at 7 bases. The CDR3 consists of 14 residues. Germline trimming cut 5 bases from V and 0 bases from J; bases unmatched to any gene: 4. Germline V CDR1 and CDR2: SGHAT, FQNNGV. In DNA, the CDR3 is TGTGCCAGCAGCCTAAGGACAGGCTCCTACGAGCAGTACTTC. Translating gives CASSLRTGSYEQYF.

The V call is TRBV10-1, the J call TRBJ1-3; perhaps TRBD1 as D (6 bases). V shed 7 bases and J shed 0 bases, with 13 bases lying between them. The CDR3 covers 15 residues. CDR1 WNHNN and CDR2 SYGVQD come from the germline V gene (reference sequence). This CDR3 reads CASTYRDNSGNTIYF. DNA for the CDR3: TGCGCCAGCACATACAGGGACAACTCTGGAAACACCATATATTTT.

For the CDR3, the DNA is TGTGCCAGCAGCCCGGGACTAGCGGGAGGGGATGAGCAGTTCTTC. Translated: CASSPGLAGGDEQFF. The chain uses TRBV7-3 and TRBJ2-1; 16 nucleotides match TRBD2. This CDR3 spans 15 amino acids. Germline V gene sequence: CDR1 SGHTA, CDR2 FQGTGA. The junction had 3 bases not matched to a gene; V was cut back by 5 bases and J by 8 bases.

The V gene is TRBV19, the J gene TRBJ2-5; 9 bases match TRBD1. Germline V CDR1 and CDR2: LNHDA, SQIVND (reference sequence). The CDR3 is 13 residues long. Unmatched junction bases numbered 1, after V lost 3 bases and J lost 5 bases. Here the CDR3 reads CASSMGQGETQYF. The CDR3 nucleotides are TGTGCCAGTAGTATGGGACAGGGTGAGACCCAGTACTTC.

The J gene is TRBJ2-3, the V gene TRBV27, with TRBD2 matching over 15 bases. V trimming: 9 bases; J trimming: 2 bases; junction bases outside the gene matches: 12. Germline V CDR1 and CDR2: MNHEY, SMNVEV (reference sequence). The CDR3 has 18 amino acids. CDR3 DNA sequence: TGTGCCAGTATCGGACTAGCGGGAGGGCCCGGTTTCACAGATACGCAGTATTTT. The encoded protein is CASIGLAGGPGFTDTQYF.

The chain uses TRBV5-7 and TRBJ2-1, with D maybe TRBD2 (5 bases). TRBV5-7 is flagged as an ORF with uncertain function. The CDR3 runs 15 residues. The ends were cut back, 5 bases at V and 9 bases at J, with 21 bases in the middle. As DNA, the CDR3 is TGTGCCAGCAGTCTAGGCACTAGGAGGTTGGCTGAGCAGTTCTTC. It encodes CASSLGTRRLAEQFF.

The chain's CDR3 is CASTSGGSYEQYF. The CDR3 region has the DNA TGTGCCAGCACTAGCGGGGGCTCCTACGAGCAGTACTTC. V is TRBV28 and J is TRBJ2-7; 10 nucleotides agree with TRBD2. This CDR3 region has 13 residues. With 7 bases clipped from V and 0 bases from J, the junction kept 0 bases outside the gene matches. The V gene's germline CDR1 is MDHEN and CDR2 SYDVKM.

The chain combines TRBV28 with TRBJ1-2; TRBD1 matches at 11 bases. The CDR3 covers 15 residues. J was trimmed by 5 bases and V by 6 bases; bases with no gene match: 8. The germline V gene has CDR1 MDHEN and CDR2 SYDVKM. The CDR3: CASSEGDRGVYGYTF. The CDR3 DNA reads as TGTGCCAGCAGCGAGGGGGACAGGGGGGTTTATGGCTACACCTTC.

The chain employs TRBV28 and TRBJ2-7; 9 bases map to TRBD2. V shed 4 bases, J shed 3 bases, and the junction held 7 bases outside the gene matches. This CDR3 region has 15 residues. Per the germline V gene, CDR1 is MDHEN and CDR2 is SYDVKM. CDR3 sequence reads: CASSSLSGSYYEQYF. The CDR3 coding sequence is TGTGCCAGCAGTTCCCTTAGCGGGAGTTACTACGAGCAGTACTTC.

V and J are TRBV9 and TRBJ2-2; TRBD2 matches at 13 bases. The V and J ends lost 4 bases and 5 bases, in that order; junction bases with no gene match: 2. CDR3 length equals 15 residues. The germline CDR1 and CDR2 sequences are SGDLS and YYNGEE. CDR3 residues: CASSTGLAGTGELFF. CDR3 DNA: TGTGCCAGCAGCACGGGACTAGCGGGAACCGGGGAGCTGTTTTTT.

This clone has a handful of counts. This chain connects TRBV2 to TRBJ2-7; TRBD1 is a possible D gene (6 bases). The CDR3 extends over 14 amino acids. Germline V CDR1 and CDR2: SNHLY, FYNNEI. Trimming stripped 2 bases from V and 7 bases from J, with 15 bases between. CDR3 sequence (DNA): TGTGCCAGCAGTGAATTGGACAGCGCCACGGAGCAGTACTTC. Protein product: CASSELDSATEQYF.

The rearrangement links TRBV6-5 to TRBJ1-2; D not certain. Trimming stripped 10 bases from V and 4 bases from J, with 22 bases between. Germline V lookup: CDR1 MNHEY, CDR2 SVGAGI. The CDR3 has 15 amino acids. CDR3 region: CATLQGGVHGYGYTF. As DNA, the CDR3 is TGTGCCACACTGCAAGGCGGTGTTCACGGCTATGGCTACACCTTC.

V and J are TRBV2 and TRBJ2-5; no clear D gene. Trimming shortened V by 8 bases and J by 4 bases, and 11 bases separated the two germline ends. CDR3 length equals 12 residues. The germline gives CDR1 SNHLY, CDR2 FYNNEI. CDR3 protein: CASHGLRETQYF. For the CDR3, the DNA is TGTGCCAGCCATGGGCTACGAGAGACCCAGTACTTC.

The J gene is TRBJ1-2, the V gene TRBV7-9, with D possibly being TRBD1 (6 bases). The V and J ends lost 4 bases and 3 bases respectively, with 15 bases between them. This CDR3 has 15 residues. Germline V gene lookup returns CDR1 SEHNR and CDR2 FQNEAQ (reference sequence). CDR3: CASSSLGGADYGYTF. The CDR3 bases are TGTGCCAGCAGCTCGTTGGGGGGGGCGGACTATGGCTACACCTTC.

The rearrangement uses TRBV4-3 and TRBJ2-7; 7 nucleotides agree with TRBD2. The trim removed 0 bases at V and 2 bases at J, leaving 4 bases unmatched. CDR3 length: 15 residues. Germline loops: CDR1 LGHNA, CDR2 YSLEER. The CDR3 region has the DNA TGCGCCAGCAGCCAAGAGTTGGGGGGGACCTACGAGCAGTACTTC. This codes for CASSQELGGTYEQYF.

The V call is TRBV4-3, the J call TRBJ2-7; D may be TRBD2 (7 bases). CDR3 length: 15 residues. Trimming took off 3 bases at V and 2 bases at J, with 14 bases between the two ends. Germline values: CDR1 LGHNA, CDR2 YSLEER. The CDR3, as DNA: TGCGCCAGCAGCCAGGGGGGGACACAGGCCTACGAGCAGTACTTC. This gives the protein CASSQGGTQAYEQYF.

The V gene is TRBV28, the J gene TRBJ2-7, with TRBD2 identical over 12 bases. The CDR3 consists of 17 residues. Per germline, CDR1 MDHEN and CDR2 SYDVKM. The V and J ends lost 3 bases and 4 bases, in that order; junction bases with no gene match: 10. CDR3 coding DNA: TGTGCCAGCAGTTTGGGGGGAGGGACTAGCGGGTTGTACGAGCAGTACTTC. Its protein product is CASSLGGGTSGLYEQYF. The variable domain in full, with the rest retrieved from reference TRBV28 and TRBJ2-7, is DVKVTQSSRYLVKRTGEKVFLECVQDMDHENMFWYRQDPGLGLRLIYFSYDVKMKEKGDIPEGYSVSREKKERFSLILESASTNQTSMYLCASSLGGGTSGLYEQYFGPGTRLTVT.

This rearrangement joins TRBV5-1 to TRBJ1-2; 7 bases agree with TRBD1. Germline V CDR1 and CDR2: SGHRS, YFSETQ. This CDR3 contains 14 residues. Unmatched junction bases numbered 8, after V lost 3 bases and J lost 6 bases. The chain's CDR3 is CASSSRQGSHGYTF. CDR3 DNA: TGCGCCAGCAGCTCGCGACAGGGCTCTCATGGCTACACCTTC.

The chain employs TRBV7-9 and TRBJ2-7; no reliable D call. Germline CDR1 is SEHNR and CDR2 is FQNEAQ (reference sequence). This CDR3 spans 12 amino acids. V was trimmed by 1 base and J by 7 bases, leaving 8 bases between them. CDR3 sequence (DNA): TGTGCCAGCAGCTTAGAGAGCCCAGAGCAGTACTTC. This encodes CASSLESPEQYF.

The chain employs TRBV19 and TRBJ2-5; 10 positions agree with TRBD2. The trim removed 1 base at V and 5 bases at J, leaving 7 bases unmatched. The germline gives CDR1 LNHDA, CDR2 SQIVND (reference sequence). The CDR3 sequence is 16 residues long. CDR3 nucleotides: TGTGCCAGTAGTATAGTCAGGACTAGCGGATTTGAGACCCAGTACTTC. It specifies CASSIVRTSGFETQYF. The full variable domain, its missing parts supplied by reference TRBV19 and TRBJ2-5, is DGGITQSPKYLFRKEGQNVTLSCEQNLNHDAMYWYRQDPGQGLRLIYYSQIVNDFQKGDIAEGYSVSREKKESFPLTVTSAQKNPTAFYLCASSIVRTSGFETQYFGPGTRLLVL.

This CDR3 reads CASSIRDRAVHEQYF. The CDR3 nucleotides are TGCGCCAGCAGCATACGAGACAGGGCTGTCCACGAGCAGTACTTC. The chain employs TRBV5-1 and TRBJ2-7, with 7 positions matching TRBD1. The CDR3 totals 15 residues. J gave up 5 bases and V 4 bases, and 12 bases lay outside the gene matches. The germline CDR1 and CDR2 sequences are SGHRS and YFSETQ.

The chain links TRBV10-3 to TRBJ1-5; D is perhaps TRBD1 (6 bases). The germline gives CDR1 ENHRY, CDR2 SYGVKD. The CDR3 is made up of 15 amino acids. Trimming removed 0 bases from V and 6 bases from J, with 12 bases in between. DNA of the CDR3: TGTGCCATCAGTGAGTCGCAGGGGAAGGGTCAGCCCCAGCATTTT. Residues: CAISESQGKGQPQHF.

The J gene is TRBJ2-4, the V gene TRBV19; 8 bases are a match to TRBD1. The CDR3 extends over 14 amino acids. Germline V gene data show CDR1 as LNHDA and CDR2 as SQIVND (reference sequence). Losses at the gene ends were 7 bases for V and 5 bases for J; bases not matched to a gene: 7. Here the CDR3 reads CASMQTGAENIQYF. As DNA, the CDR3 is TGTGCCAGTATGCAGACAGGGGCGGAAAACATTCAGTACTTC.

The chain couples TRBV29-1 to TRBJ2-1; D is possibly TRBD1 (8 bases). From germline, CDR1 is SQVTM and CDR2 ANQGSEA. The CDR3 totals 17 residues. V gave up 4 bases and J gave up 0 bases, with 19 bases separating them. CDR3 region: CSVGGGTGLSSYNEQFF. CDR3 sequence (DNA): TGCAGCGTTGGGGGGGGGACAGGTCTCAGCTCCTACAATGAGCAGTTCTTC.

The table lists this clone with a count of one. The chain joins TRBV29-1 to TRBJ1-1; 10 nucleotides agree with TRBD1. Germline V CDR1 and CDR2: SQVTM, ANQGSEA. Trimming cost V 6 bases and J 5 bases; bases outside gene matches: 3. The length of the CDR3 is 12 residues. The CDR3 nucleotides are TGCAGCGTGCGACAGGGGGCAACTGAAGCTTTCTTT. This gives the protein CSVRQGATEAFF.

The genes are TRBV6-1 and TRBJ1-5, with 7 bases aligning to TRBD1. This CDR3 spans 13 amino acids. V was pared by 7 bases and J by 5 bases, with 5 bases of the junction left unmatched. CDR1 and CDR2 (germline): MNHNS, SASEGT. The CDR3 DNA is TGTGCCAGCACTGACAGGGTCGATCAGCCCCAGCATTTT. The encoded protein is CASTDRVDQPQHF.

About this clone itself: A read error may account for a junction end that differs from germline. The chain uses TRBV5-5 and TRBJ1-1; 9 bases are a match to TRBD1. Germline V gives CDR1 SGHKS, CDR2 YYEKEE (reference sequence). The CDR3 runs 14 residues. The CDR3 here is CASILGQGNTEAFF. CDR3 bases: TGTGCCAGCATCTTGGGACAGGGGAACACTGAAGCTTTCTTT.